This TCR beta chain was captured by sequencing in a study of T cell repertoires in cytomegalovirus infection. TCRdb ran MiXCR on the reads and lists one entry per CDR3 protein. The table includes about 570,000 distinct CDR3 sequences, roughly 42% detected once. CDR3 length: 12 amino acids. Germline values: CDR1 MDHEN, CDR2 SYDVKM. Trimming shortened V by 6 bases and J by 8 bases, and 12 bases separated the two germline ends. A word on this clonotype: The target antigen is unknown.

The chain has TRBV28 and TRBJ2-3; D unclear. The TCR was taken from a human donor in good health (CMV status not recorded). Some clones in this sample may be carry-over from other donors' samples. The sequencing used cultured PBMCs, collected from culture after CMV antigen stimulation. CDR3 nucleotides: TGTGCCAGCAGGGGTGTGATTCCTACGCAGTATTTT. Its protein is CASRGVIPTQYF.